This T cell receptor (beta chain) appears in the sequencing data of a study of T cell changes during pregnancy in multiple sclerosis. Only in-frame clones appear in the TCRdb table, and some are missing; sequencing was by immunoSEQ multiplex PCR. In the table there are 30,000 or so clones, roughly nine tenths of which are singletons. The J segment lost 4 bases and the V segment lost 5 bases, leaving 11 bases of the junction unmatched. This CDR3 region has 14 residues. The germline gives CDR1 GTSNPN, CDR2 SVGIG (reference sequence). The sequence was obtained from a female donor with multiple sclerosis, enrolled in a pregnancy study. Here the sequenced sample was CD8+ T cells from peripheral blood mononuclear cells, taken in the first trimester of pregnancy. The chain carries TRBV30 and TRBJ2-7; 7 bases fit TRBD1. The CDR3 coding sequence is TGTGCCTGGGAGGTAGACAGGGCAAATTACGAGCAGTACTTC. This translates into CAWEVDRANYEQYF.